Shown below are 24 T cell receptor beta chains from a single sample sequenced in a study of blood T cells in healthy people across ages (dated by TCRdb to the mid-2010s). The library came from 5' RACE. Instrument on record: Illumina HiSeq 2500. The second PCR ran for roughly 7 to 12 cycles and used a J-beta primer mix along with a sample-barcoded 5' primer. TCRdb reanalyzed the raw reads on its own, using fastp at Q25 for trimming and MiXCR for clone calling, and kept in-frame beta chains. Here each entry gathers all rows of one CDR3 protein and keeps the most common genes and DNA. The sample table holds fewer than 2,000,000 distinct CDR3 sequences, of which about 35% were seen once. Together, the top ten hold around 10% of the sample. Sequencing input: blood. The receptors stem from a woman between 25 and 40 years old in good health.

Only one count was recorded for this clonotype. The genes are TRBV4-1 and TRBJ1-2, with 12 positions matching TRBD1. The CDR3 spans 14 residues. Germline values: CDR1 MGHRA, CDR2 YSYEKL. The J segment lost 8 bases and the V segment lost 4 bases, leaving 5 bases of the junction unmatched. The CDR3 bases are TGCGCCAGCAGCCCAGGGGACAGGGGGCTGGGCTACACCTTC. Translating it yields CASSPGDRGLGYTF.

This clonotype was seen a few times. The CDR3 loop is CASSQYSGTYEQYF. DNA for the CDR3: TGTGCCAGCAGCCAATACAGCGGTACCTACGAGCAGTACTTC. The chain has TRBV2 and TRBJ2-7; TRBD2 might be the D (5 bases). The CDR3 runs to 14 residues. V dropped 6 bases and J dropped 2 bases, with 14 bases sitting between them. Per germline, CDR1 SNHLY and CDR2 FYNNEI.

This clonotype was seen more than once but under ten times. The chain joins TRBV27 to TRBJ2-7, with 9 bases lining up with TRBD2. The CDR3 contains 14 residues. V lost 6 bases, J lost 5 bases, and 8 bases stayed unmatched. The germline V gene encodes CDR1 MNHEY and CDR2 SMNVEV (reference sequence). CDR3 sequence reads: CASRNSGGLDEQYF. CDR3 in DNA: TGTGCCAGCAGAAACAGCGGGGGGCTCGACGAGCAGTACTTC.

Of note for this clonotype: The junction does not match germline at one end; this may be a read error. The chain employs TRBV10-3 and TRBJ1-5; 8 positions match TRBD1. Germline values: CDR1 ENHRY, CDR2 SYGVKD. This CDR3 has 18 residues. The CDR3, as DNA: TGTGCCATCAGTGAGGTTAGGACAGGGACGTATTCTGATCAGCCCCGGCATTTT. Amino acid sequence: CAISEVRTGTYSDQPRHF.

This clonotype was found a few times. This chain uses TRBV2 with TRBJ1-4; tentative D call: TRBD1 (6 bases). Trimming shortened V by 6 bases and J by 0 bases, and 17 bases separated the two germline ends. The germline CDR1 and CDR2 sequences are SNHLY and FYNNEI. This CDR3 spans 17 amino acids. The CDR3 loop reads CASRKTSEGATNEKLFF. DNA for the CDR3: TGTGCCAGCAGGAAGACATCGGAGGGGGCAACTAATGAAAAACTGTTTTTT.

The rearrangement joins TRBV18 to TRBJ2-1; possible D gene TRBD2, 6 bases. Germline lookup yields CDR1 KGHSH and CDR2 LQKENI. Trimming removed 8 bases at V and 5 bases at J, with 13 bases between. This CDR3 is 13 amino acids long. CDR3 in DNA: TGTGCCAGCACCCAGGGACTCAACAATGAGCAGTTCTTC. This gives the protein CASTQGLNNEQFF.

This clonotype has just a few counts. The chain combines TRBV18 with TRBJ2-2; 8 bases map to TRBD2. This CDR3 is built from 16 residues. Germline CDR1 KGHSH, CDR2 LQKENI. Germline trimming cut 3 bases from V and 0 bases from J; bases unmatched to any gene: 3. The CDR3 loop is CASSPRGVTNTGELFF. The CDR3 DNA is TGTGCCAGCTCACCGCGGGGGGTCACGAACACCGGGGAGCTGTTTTTT.

This clonotype was found once. The chain employs TRBV18 and TRBJ2-5; 7 positions agree with TRBD2. The DNA end is a closer match to TRBJ2-7, so the J assignment may be wrong. The CDR3 length is 14 residues. Per the germline V gene, CDR1 is KGHSH and CDR2 is LQKENI. The CDR3 DNA follows: TGTGCCAGCTCACCGGGACTACCCAGTCCCGAGCAGTACTTC. Protein sequence: CASSPGLPSPEQYF.

On this clonotype itself: A read error may produce the germline difference seen at one junction end. J is TRBJ2-5 and V is TRBV20-1; a possible D gene is TRBD2 (5 bases). The CDR3 length is 12 residues. Germline-derived CDR1 and CDR2 are DFQATT and SNEGSKA (reference sequence). CDR3 nucleotides: TGCAGTACCCTAGGACTTGGAGAGGCCCAGTACTTC. As protein: CSTLGLGEAQYF.

The chain carries TRBV11-1 and TRBJ2-5; D remains ambiguous. V was trimmed by 1 base and J by 10 bases, leaving 13 bases between them. CDR3 length equals 13 residues. Per germline, CDR1 SGHAT and CDR2 FQDESV (reference sequence). For the CDR3, the DNA is TGTGCCAGCAGCTTAGGATTGGGAATCGACCAGTACTTC. Amino acid sequence: CASSLGLGIDQYF.

The chain has TRBV4-1 and TRBJ1-1; D is ambiguous. The CDR3 consists of 16 residues. In germline, CDR1 is MGHRA, CDR2 YSYEKL. Trimming removed 0 bases at V and 3 bases at J, with 14 bases between. CDR3 bases: TGCGCCAGCAGCCAAGAGCCCGTAATCGGTTACACTGAAGCTTTCTTT. It is translated as CASSQEPVIGYTEAFF.

The V call is TRBV20-1, the J call TRBJ2-1; D remains unclear. The ends were cut back, 3 bases at V and 6 bases at J, with 6 bases in the middle. Germline V gene sequence: CDR1 DFQATT, CDR2 SNEGSKA (reference sequence). The CDR3 sequence is 11 residues long. The CDR3 DNA reads TGCAGTGCTAGTGCCGGCAATGAGCAGTTCTTC. Amino acids: CSASAGNEQFF.

This chain connects TRBV27 to TRBJ2-1, with 9 bases lining up with TRBD2. The J call could be wrong; TRBJ2-7 is a better fit for the DNA end. The CDR3 runs 16 residues. Per germline, CDR1 MNHEY and CDR2 SMNVEV (reference sequence). The chain's CDR3 is CASSLGSGSSYNEQYF. For the CDR3, the DNA is TGTGCCAGCAGTTTAGGTAGCGGGAGCTCCTACAATGAGCAGTACTTC.

The sample holds a few counts of this clonotype. The gene calls are TRBV25-1 and TRBJ1-1, with a weak D call TRBD1 (5 bases). The CDR3 has 13 residues. The V end was cut by 6 bases, the J end by 0 bases, with 8 bases between. Germline V gene lookup returns CDR1 MGHDK and CDR2 SYGVNS. This CDR3 is CASSRAMNTEAFF. CDR3 DNA: TGTGCCAGCAGCAGGGCGATGAACACTGAAGCTTTCTTT. Based on the CDR3 plus reference TRBV25-1 and TRBJ1-1, the full variable domain is EADIYQTPRYLVIGTGKKITLECSQTMGHDKMYWYQQDPGMELHLIHYSYGVNSTEKGDLSSESTVSRIRTEHFPLTLESARPSHTSQYLCASSRAMNTEAFFGQGTRLTVV.

This chain links TRBV24-1 with TRBJ2-1, with a tentative D call TRBD2 (6 bases). Germline CDR1 KGHDR, CDR2 SFDVKD. V dropped 3 bases and J dropped 8 bases, with 19 bases sitting between them. The CDR3 totals 16 residues. Written as DNA, the CDR3 is TGTGCCACCAGTGATACCCTGGCGGGGCTTAGAGATGAGCAGTTCTTC. It is translated as CATSDTLAGLRDEQFF.

This clonotype was observed a few times. The chain uses TRBV28 and TRBJ1-2, with TRBD1 identical over 7 bases. The ends lost 7 bases at V and 4 bases at J; junction bases unmatched: 6. This CDR3 spans 13 amino acids. CDR1 and CDR2 from the germline V gene are MDHEN and SYDVKM. The CDR3 DNA follows: TGTGCCAGCACTACGACAGGGCCCTATGGCTACACCTTC. Its protein is CASTTTGPYGYTF.

In its sample, this clonotype was seen a few times. The V and J genes are TRBV27 and TRBJ2-5; no clear D gene. Germline V gives CDR1 MNHEY, CDR2 SMNVEV (reference sequence). Between the trimmed V and J ends, which lost 3 bases and 5 bases, there was a span of 10 bases. The CDR3 runs to 13 residues. For the CDR3, the DNA is TGTGCCAGCAGTTTCCAAGGGATGGAGACCCAGTACTTC. Protein sequence: CASSFQGMETQYF.

The chain is built from TRBV28 and TRBJ1-2; D is perhaps TRBD1 (6 bases). Looked up from germline, CDR1 is MDHEN and CDR2 is SYDVKM. V was trimmed by 8 bases and J by 5 bases, leaving 18 bases between them. The CDR3 totals 14 residues. The CDR3 loop is CASAAPDSTYGYTF. DNA of the CDR3: TGTGCCAGCGCCGCCCCGGACAGCACATATGGCTACACCTTC.

V and J are TRBV5-1 and TRBJ2-1; tentative D call: TRBD2 (5 bases). The CDR3 is 15 amino acids. The germline V gene has CDR1 SGHRS and CDR2 YFSETQ. Between the trimmed V and J ends, which lost 3 bases and 4 bases, there was a span of 14 bases. CDR3 loop: CASSWGVGVYNEQFF. The CDR3 coding sequence is TGCGCCAGCAGCTGGGGAGTCGGGGTATACAATGAGCAGTTCTTC.

At least ten counts were recorded for this clonotype. The chain has TRBV5-1 and TRBJ2-5; perhaps TRBD1 as D (5 bases). Germline V gene sequence: CDR1 SGHRS, CDR2 YFSETQ. The CDR3 contains 14 residues. Trimming removed 0 bases at V and 4 bases at J, with 10 bases between. The CDR3 loop reads CASSLGEGAETQYF. CDR3 nucleotides: TGCGCCAGCAGCTTGGGTGAAGGGGCAGAGACCCAGTACTTC.

The chain recombines TRBV12-3 or TRBV12-4 with TRBJ2-3, with TRBD1 matching 9 bases. The CDR3 length is 14 residues. J lost 4 bases, V lost 5 bases, and 4 bases had no gene match. In DNA form, the CDR3 reads TGTGCCAGCAGTCCAGGGGACAGGGCAGATACGCAGTATTTT. It translates to CASSPGDRADTQYF.

This clonotype was recorded a few times. The rearrangement joins TRBV20-1 to TRBJ2-5; 8 positions agree with TRBD2. The CDR3 length is 13 residues. V was pared by 4 bases and J by 2 bases, with 3 bases of the junction left unmatched. Germline CDR1 is DFQATT and CDR2 is SNEGSKA (reference sequence). The CDR3 coding sequence is TGCAGTGCTAAGGGACTAGTACAAGAGACCCAGTACTTC. Its protein is CSAKGLVQETQYF.

This clonotype has just one count. This chain uses TRBV5-1 with TRBJ1-1, with a tentative D call TRBD1 (6 bases). This CDR3 is built from 14 residues. Germline-derived CDR1 and CDR2 are SGHRS and YFSETQ. Trimming cost V 4 bases and J 3 bases, with 13 bases left between them. The DNA of the CDR3 is TGCGCCAGCAGCGGTAGGGGGGAGGACACTGAAGCTTTCTTT. Its protein is CASSGRGEDTEAFF. Together with reference TRBV5-1 and TRBJ1-1, the CDR3 gives the full variable domain: KAGVTQTPRYLIKTRGQQVTLSCSPISGHRSVSWYQQTPGQGLQFLFEYFSETQRNKGNFPGRFSGRQFSNSRSEMNVSTLELGDSALYLCASSGRGEDTEAFFGQGTRLTVV.

This chain uses TRBV6-5 with TRBJ1-5; 8 positions agree with TRBD1. The V gene end was trimmed by 3 bases and the J gene end by 8 bases; junction bases not matched to a gene: 12. This CDR3 is 16 amino acids long. Germline lookup yields CDR1 MNHEY and CDR2 SVGAGI. The chain's CDR3 is CASSYGLTGGGKPQHF. The CDR3 DNA reads TGTGCCAGCAGTTATGGGCTTACAGGGGGAGGGAAGCCCCAGCATTTT.